The T cell receptor beta chain under discussion was sequenced for a study of blood T cell repertoires in COVID-19 (dated by TCRdb to 2018 to 2021). Concerning the study at large: Collaborator samples came from the United States, Italy and Spain and covered acute and convalescent phases of COVID-19. The prospective study material was composed of cDNA or gDNA derived from T cells, B-cell-depleted T cells, or PBMCs. The dataset comprised deeply sampled blood TCRbeta repertoires from subjects exposed to, actively infected with, or recovered from COVID-19. The repertoires were released in a freely available public database meant as a resource for research on the immune response to SARS-CoV-2. Samples came from the ongoing ImmuneRACE study (first 160 participants) plus 1,254 subjects from 6 global collaborators. Nearly every sample came with metadata listing a de-identified subject ID, COVID-19 status, age in years and sex. HLA class I and class II types, where available, came from metadata supplied by the sample provider rather than from assay-based typing.

The study at large found these results: Clinical and demographic metadata were provided uncurated, with the amount varying by source and participant.

The germline V gene encodes CDR1 LGHDT and CDR2 YNNKEL (reference sequence). The CDR3, cysteine through phenylalanine, is 16 amino acids long. Just the 48-base CDR3 DNA is kept, in frame starting at base 1. Trimming leaves V shorter by 4 bases and J shorter by 7 bases, with the junction holding 12 bases beyond the gene matches. The collaborating institutions used their own protocols to collect whole blood in K2EDTA tubes. For TCRbeta analysis, collaborators shipped samples in one of three forms: frozen whole blood, isolated PBMCs, or DNA extracted from either of those sample types. As to this clone: Its antigen is still unknown. Base quality data are lacking; no much larger clone is found one base away.

The immunoSEQ Assay, a bias-controlled multiplex PCR, was used to amplify TCRbeta CDR3 regions from genomic DNA. The authors' pipeline ran thus. Nucleated cell counts per sample were estimated from amplification of reference gene primers within the assay. To quantify the absolute abundance of each unique TCRbeta CDR3 rearrangement, sequence reads were collapsed and filtered. For each sample, productive Simpson clonality was calculated as the square root of Simpson's diversity index across productive rearrangements. TCRdb obtained this table from immuneACCESS and retained in-frame rearrangements with V and J assigned. These tables miss some clones; where compared with another copy, unresolved V genes account for less than half of the shortfall, and the remainder is unexplained. Clone size and V and J calls were adopted from that table, with D and trimming inferred from the DNA. Counted in this sample were some 270,000 clones; approximately 89% of them appeared once. Roughly 8% of the sample is in the top ten clones.

This receptor was taken from a man between 35 and 55 years old with active or convalescent COVID-19. The specimen sequenced was peripheral blood. In this chain, TRBV3-1 (or the pseudogene TRBV3-2) is recombined with TRBJ1-2, and 10 junctional nucleotides match TRBD1. Here is the DNA: TGTGCCAGCAGCCTTCAGCCGGGACAGGGGTTGGGTGGCTACACCTTC. It codes for CASSLQPGQGLGGYTF.